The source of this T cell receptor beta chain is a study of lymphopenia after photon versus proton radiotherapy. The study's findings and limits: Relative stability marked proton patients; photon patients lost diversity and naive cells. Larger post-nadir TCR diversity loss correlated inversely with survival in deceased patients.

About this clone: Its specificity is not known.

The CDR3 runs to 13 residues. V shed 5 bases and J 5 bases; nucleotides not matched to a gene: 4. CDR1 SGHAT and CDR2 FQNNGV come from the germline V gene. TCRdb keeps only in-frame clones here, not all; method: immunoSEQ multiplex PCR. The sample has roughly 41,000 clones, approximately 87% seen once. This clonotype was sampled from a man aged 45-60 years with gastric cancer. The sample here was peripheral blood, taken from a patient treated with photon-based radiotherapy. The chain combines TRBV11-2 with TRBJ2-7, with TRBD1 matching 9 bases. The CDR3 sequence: CASSRGTGNEQYF. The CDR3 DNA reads TGTGCCAGCAGCCGCGGGACAGGGAACGAGCAGTACTTC. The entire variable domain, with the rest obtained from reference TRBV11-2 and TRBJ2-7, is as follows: EAGVAQSPRYKIIEKRQSVAFWCNPISGHATLYWYQQILGQGPKLLIQFQNNGVVDDSQLPKDRFSAERLKGVDSTLKIQPAKLEDSAVYLCASSRGTGNEQYFGPGTRLTVT.